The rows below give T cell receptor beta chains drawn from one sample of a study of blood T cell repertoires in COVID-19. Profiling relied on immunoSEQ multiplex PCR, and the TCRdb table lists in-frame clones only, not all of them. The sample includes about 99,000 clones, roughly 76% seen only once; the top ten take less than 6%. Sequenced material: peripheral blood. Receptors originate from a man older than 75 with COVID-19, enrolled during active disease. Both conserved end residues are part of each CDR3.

CASSVATGGFDEQFF TRBJ2-1 TRBV9
CASSLFPLVAGVHEQFF TRBJ2-1 TRBV7-9
CAWATGGPSYEQYF TRBJ2-7 TRBV30
CASSSRLGSSYNEQFF TRBJ2-1 TRBV9
CASSLSLAGSAFF TRBJ1-1 TRBV7-2
CASSRDRSSYEQYF TRBJ2-7 TRBV5-4
CASSGGLNNQPQHF TRBJ1-5 TRBV2
CASSDSTSGTLNTGELFF TRBJ2-2 TRBV6-4
CASSQTMDPQPQHF TRBJ1-5 TRBV4-1
CASSFLTGGAGANYGYTF TRBJ1-2 TRBV5-4
CSVDDRGQTDTQYF TRBJ2-3 TRBV29-1
CASSEVGTGKETQYF TRBJ2-5 TRBV10-2
CASSTQGSDTQYF TRBJ2-3 TRBV19
CASSVGQDNQPQHF TRBJ1-5 TRBV9
CASSIQRGYEQYF TRBJ2-7 TRBV19
CASSPLGQGSYNEQFF TRBJ2-1 TRBV7-7
CASTTMIRVLNNEQFF TRBJ2-1 TRBV28
CASSHGDRNEKLFF TRBJ1-4 TRBV3-1/TRBV3-2
CASSLGAGQETQYF TRBJ2-5 TRBV5-1
CASSLVVSDEQYF TRBJ2-7 TRBV5-1
CASSRLAGRGGRSYEQYF TRBJ2-7 TRBV6-2/TRBV6-3